Sequencing of this T cell receptor (beta chain) was carried out in a study of OX40 agonist ivuxolimab in advanced cancers. About the study: Participants, 75% to 90% male, averaged approximately 65 years of age, ranging from roughly 23 to 90. Overall study findings and caveats: Doses of 0.1 to 3.0 mg/kg were accompanied by clonal expansion of CD4+ and CD8+ blood T cells by week 6.

This CDR3 is built from 16 residues. Germline lookup yields CDR1 SGDLS and CDR2 YYNGEE. J gave up 2 bases and V 3 bases, and 10 bases lay outside the gene matches. A remark on this clone: Its specificity is unknown.

Data came from immunoSEQ multiplex PCR; TCRdb stores just in-frame clones and leaves some out. Of fewer than 70,000 clones in the sample, 70% to 85% were seen once. The sequences come from CD4+ or CD8+ T cells sorted from blood, collected in a trial of the OX40 agonist ivuxolimab. The gene calls are TRBV9 and TRBJ1-1; TRBD1 agrees at 7 bases. The sequence derives from an adult with an advanced solid tumor such as melanoma, head and neck, liver or kidney cancer. Here the CDR3 DNA reads TGTGCCAGCAGCGGTGGGGGGGACAGAGTAAACACTGAAGCTTTCTTT. Protein: CASSGGGDRVNTEAFF. The full variable domain, completed using reference TRBV9 and TRBJ1-1, is DSGVTQTPKHLITATGQRVTLRCSPRSGDLSVYWYQQSLDQGLQFLIQYYNGEERAKGNILERFSAQQFPDLHSELNLSSLELGDSALYFCASSGGGDRVNTEAFFGQGTRLTVV.